This TCR beta chain was found in a study of regulatory T cells in long-lasting Graves disease. Study-wide results and limits: Patients with persistent Graves' had lower TCR diversity than newly diagnosed patients. Persistent patients had a count of shared public clonotypes (2,741) that exceeded that of new patients (966).

This clonotype came up a few times. Its antigen is not known. An end of the junction differs from the germline gene, which may be a read error. The time point: newly diagnosed GD, antithyroid drugs for less than 3 months. The TCR library was prepared using RNA isolated from PBMCs. Library construction for TCR beta used iRepertoire HTBI primers and Arm-PCR of CDR3 regions. TCRdb re-called the multiplex PCR reads through MiXCR, storing one row per CDR3 protein. The sample shows over 300,000 distinct CDR3 sequences, less than 20% of them seen only once. The material sequenced was peripheral blood mononuclear cells (PBMCs), taken at new diagnosis, from a patient treated with antithyroid drugs. This TCR derives from a female donor with Graves disease.

In DNA, the CDR3 is TGTGCCAGCGGGCCGGGTCTCAATGAGCAGTCCTTC. This encodes CASGPGLNEQSF. The chain has TRBV27 and TRBJ2-1; D gene uncertain. The CDR3 is 12 amino acids. CDR1 and CDR2 (germline): MNHEY, SMNVEV (reference sequence).